The clone carrying this T cell receptor beta chain was recorded many times. Its matching antigen is unknown. Via MiXCR, TCRdb re-called the RT-PCR reads, giving one row per CDR3 protein. The sample includes around 750,000 distinct CDR3 sequences, 21% of them seen just once. The data originate from a study of response to subunit inactivated influenza vaccine. Notes on the study in general: It was the authors' suggestion that each seasonal influenza vaccination recruits few new T cells.

The CDR3 is 15 residues long. After removal of 4 bases from V and 4 bases from J, the junction contained 5 bases not matched to a gene. From germline, CDR1 is ENHRY and CDR2 SYGVKD. V and J are TRBV10-3 and TRBJ2-1; 9 nucleotides align to TRBD1. The source is a man aged 45 to 65 who received an inactivated influenza vaccine. Sample: PBMCs from blood, taken roughly 5 days after vaccination. This CDR3 reads CAISALGQGYNEQFF. The CDR3 DNA reads TGTGCCATCAGTGCGTTGGGACAGGGTTACAATGAGCAGTTCTTC.